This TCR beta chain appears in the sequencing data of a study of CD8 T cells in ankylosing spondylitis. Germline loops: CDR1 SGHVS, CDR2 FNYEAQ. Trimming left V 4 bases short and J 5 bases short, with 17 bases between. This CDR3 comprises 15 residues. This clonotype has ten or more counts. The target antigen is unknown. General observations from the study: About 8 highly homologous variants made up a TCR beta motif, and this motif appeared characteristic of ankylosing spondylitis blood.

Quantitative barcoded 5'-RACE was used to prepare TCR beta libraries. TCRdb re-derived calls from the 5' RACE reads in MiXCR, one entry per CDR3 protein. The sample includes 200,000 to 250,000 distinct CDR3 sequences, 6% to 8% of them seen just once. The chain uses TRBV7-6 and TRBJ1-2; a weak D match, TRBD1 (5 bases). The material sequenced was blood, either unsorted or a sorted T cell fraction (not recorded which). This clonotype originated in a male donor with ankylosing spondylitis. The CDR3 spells CASSYLVGGEYGYTF. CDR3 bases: TGTGCCAGCAGCTATCTGGTTGGGGGGGAATATGGCTACACCTTC.